The TCR beta chain under discussion was sequenced for a study of blood T cell repertoires in COVID-19. As for the study in general: Samples of COVID-19 (acute and convalescent) were obtained from the United States, Italy and Spain.

Seattle participants joined during active infection and were tracked over time. This CDR3 spans 13 amino acids. V gave up 4 bases and J gave up 9 bases, with 13 bases separating them. Germline CDR1 is MNHEY and CDR2 is SMNVEV (reference sequence). Some clones are missing from TCRdb's copy, which holds only in-frame ones; the method was immunoSEQ multiplex PCR. This sample has a few hundred thousand clones, with 90% found just once. Material for sequencing was peripheral blood. The chain couples TRBV27 to TRBJ1-5; no definite D call. The receptor's source is a woman aged 55-69 years with COVID-19, enrolled during active disease. The CDR3 nucleotides are TGTGCCAGCAGTTCAACCTTCACGGGGCCCCAGCATTTT. It is translated as CASSSTFTGPQHF.